This T cell receptor (beta chain) was sequenced in a study of CD8+ T cells in alopecia areata. Stated treatment: oral pan-JAK inhibitor, 5-10 mg twice daily. After isolation, RNA underwent reverse transcription to generate cDNA as the sequencing template. Assay used: immunoSEQ multiplex PCR; TCRdb lists only in-frame clones, some missing. The sample yields about 180,000 clones, 58% seen once. The CDR3 contains 14 residues. Germline-derived CDR1 and CDR2 are SQVTM and ANQGSEA. The V end lost 5 bases, the J end lost 5 bases, and 16 bases lay between the germline ends. This chain links TRBV29-1 with TRBJ2-1; possible D gene TRBD1, 6 bases. Here the sequenced sample was CD4+ T cells sorted from blood, taken at approximately week 60, from a patient treated with tofacitinib. This receptor was identified in a human donor with alopecia areata. The CDR3 coding sequence is TGCAGCGTTAACGACAGGCGACAAGACAATGAGCAGTTCTTC. Translating gives CSVNDRRQDNEQFF.